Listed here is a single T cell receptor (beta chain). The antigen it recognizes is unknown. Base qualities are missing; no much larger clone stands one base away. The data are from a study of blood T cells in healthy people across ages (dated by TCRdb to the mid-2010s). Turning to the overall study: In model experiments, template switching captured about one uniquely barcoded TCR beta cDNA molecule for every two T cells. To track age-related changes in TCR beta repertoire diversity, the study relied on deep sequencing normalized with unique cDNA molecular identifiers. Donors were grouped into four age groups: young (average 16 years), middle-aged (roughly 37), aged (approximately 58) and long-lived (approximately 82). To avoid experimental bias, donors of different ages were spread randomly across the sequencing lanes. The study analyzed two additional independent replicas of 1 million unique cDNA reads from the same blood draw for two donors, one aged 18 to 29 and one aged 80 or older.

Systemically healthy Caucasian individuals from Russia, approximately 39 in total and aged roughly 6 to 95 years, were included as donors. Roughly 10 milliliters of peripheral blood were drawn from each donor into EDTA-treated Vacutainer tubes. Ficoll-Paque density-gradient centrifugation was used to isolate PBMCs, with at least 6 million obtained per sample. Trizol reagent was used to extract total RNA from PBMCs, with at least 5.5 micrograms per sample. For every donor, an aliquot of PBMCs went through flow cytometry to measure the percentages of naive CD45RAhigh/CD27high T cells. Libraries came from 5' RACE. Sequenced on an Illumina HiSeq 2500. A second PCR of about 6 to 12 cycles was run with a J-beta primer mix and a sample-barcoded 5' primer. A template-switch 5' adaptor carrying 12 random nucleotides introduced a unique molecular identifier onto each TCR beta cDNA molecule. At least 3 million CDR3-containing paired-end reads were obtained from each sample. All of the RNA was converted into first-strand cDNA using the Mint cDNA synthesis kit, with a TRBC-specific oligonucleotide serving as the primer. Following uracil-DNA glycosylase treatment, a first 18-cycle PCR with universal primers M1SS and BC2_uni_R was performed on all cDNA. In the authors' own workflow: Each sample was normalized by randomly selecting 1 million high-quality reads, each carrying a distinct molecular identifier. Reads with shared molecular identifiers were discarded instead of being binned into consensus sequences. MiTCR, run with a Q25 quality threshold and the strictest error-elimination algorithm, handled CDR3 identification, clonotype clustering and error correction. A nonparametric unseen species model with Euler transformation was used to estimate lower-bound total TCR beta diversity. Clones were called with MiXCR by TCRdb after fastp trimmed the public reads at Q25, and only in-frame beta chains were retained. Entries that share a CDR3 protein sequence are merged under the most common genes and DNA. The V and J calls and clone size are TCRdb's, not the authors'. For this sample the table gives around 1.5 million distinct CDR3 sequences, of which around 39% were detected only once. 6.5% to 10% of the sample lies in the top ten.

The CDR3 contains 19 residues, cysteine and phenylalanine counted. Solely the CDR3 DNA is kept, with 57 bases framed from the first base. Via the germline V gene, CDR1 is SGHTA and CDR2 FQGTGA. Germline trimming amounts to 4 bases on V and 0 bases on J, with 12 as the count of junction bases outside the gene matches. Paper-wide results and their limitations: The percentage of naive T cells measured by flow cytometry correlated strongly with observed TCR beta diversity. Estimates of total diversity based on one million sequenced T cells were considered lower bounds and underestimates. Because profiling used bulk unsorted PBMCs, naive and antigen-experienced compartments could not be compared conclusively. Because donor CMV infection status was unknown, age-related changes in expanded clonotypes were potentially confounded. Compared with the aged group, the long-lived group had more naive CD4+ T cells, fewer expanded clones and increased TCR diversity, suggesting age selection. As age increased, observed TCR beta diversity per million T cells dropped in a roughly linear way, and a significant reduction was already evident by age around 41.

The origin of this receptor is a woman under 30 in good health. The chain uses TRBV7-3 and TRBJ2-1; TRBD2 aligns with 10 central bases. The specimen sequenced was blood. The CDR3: CASSSRPGAGGNSYNEQFF. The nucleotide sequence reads TGTGCCAGCAGCTCACGCCCGGGAGCGGGGGGGAACTCCTACAATGAGCAGTTCTTC.